These 5 T cell receptor beta chains were sequenced from one sample in a study of T cell responses to AZD1222 COVID-19 vaccine. Method: immunoSEQ multiplex PCR; TCRdb's copy keeps in-frame clones and lacks some. The sample contains 95,000 to 100,000 clones, around 83% of which appear only once. The material was peripheral blood, obtained on day 0 of AZD1222 vaccination. The receptor set was obtained from an adult in good health.

The chain has TRBV9 and TRBJ2-2; D perhaps matches TRBD1 (6 bases). This CDR3 contains 17 residues. V was shortened by 0 bases and J by 5 bases, with 17 bases between the two germline ends. Germline V lookup: CDR1 SGDLS, CDR2 YYNGEE. In DNA form, the CDR3 reads TGTGCCAGCAGCGTAGGATGGGGGCGCGATAGGACCGGGGAGCTGTTTTTT. It translates to CASSVGWGRDRTGELFF.

The chain employs TRBV28 and TRBJ2-7; D possibly corresponds to TRBD1 (8 bases). CDR1 is MDHEN, CDR2 SYDVKM, per germline. The CDR3 contains 17 residues. Trimming took 4 bases from V and 2 from J, leaving 21 bases between them. The CDR3 loop is CASSSTGGRGSPYEQYF. Written as DNA, the CDR3 is TGTGCCAGCAGTTCAACAGGGGGGAGGGGATCCCCCTACGAGCAGTACTTC.

Here the CDR3 DNA reads TGCGCCAGCAGCTTGGGACAGGGGGCTGGAAACACCATATATTTT. It encodes CASSLGQGAGNTIYF. The chain recombines TRBV5-1 with TRBJ1-3; 9 bases align to TRBD1. Germline loops: CDR1 SGHRS, CDR2 YFSETQ. Losses at the gene ends were 0 bases for V and 2 bases for J; bases not matched to a gene: 0. The CDR3 is 15 residues long.

The V gene is TRBV6-5, the J gene TRBJ1-5; unclear D gene. V lost 6 bases to trimming and J lost 4 bases, with 13 bases between them. CDR1 is MNHEY, CDR2 SVGAGI, per germline. The CDR3 has 14 residues. The DNA of the CDR3 is TGTGCCAGCAGCCGCAATGTGGGGAATCAGCCCCAGCATTTT. It is translated as CASSRNVGNQPQHF.

The chain joins TRBV10-3 to TRBJ1-3; D is unresolved. Germline CDR1 is ENHRY and CDR2 is SYGVKD. Trimming left V 2 bases short and J 4 bases short, with 12 bases between. The CDR3 loop spans 15 amino acids. CDR3 nucleotide sequence: TGTGCCATCAGTGAGGGAACCATGAGAGGAAACACCATATATTTT. It is translated as CAISEGTMRGNTIYF.